This TCR beta chain was observed in a study of regulatory T cells in long-lasting Graves disease. iRepertoire HTBI primers and Arm-PCR of CDR3 regions built TCR beta libraries. TCRdb passed the multiplex PCR reads through MiXCR, listing each CDR3 protein once. The sample holds roughly 530,000 distinct CDR3 sequences, about 16% seen once. The CDR3 extends over 14 amino acids. Germline V gene lookup returns CDR1 KGHSH and CDR2 LQKENI. V shed 3 bases, J shed 7 bases, and the junction held 6 bases outside the gene matches. Sample time point: newly diagnosed GD, antithyroid drugs for less than 3 months. PBMCs provided the RNA from which the TCR library was made. Study-wide findings and caveats: What was studied was peripheral blood only, and not thyroid tissue. Favored gene segments in persistent disease were TRBV28, TRBJ1-2 and TRBJ2-5.

About this clonotype itself: What it binds is not known.

These data also featured in a second study, about T cells in Graves' hyperthyroidism and ophthalmopathy.

This receptor was obtained from a woman aged 35-65 years with Graves disease. The sequencing here drew on peripheral blood mononuclear cells (PBMCs), taken at new diagnosis, from a patient treated with antithyroid drugs. The J gene is TRBJ1-5, the V gene TRBV18, with TRBD1 identical over 7 bases. This chain's CDR3 is CASSPRGPGQPQHF. CDR3 in DNA: TGTGCCAGCTCACCGAGGGGGCCAGGACAGCCCCAGCATTTT.